This T cell receptor beta chain was profiled in a study of T cell changes during pregnancy in multiple sclerosis. The protocol was immunoSEQ multiplex PCR, while the TCRdb copy is restricted to in-frame clones and leaves out a portion. The data contain 20,000 to 25,000 clones, about 90% of them singletons. With V trimmed by 0 bases and J by 4 bases, 7 bases remained unmatched. The germline CDR1 and CDR2 sequences are SGHDT and YYEEEE. The CDR3 has 16 amino acids. The rearrangement joins TRBV5-6 to TRBJ1-2; 9 bases are shared with TRBD1. The origin of this receptor is a female donor with multiple sclerosis, enrolled in a pregnancy study. This material consisted of CD8+ T cells from peripheral blood mononuclear cells, taken after pregnancy. The CDR3: CASSLDRDRDLYGYTF. CDR3 sequence (DNA): TGTGCCAGCAGCTTGGACCGGGACAGGGACCTCTATGGCTACACCTTC.